Listed below are T cell receptor beta chains from one sample, sequenced in a study of response to subunit inactivated influenza vaccine. TCRdb reanalysed the RT-PCR reads using MiXCR and keeps one entry per CDR3 protein. The table includes about 650,000 distinct CDR3 sequences, 11% to 15% detected once. The material was PBMCs from blood, obtained 14 to 15 days before vaccination. The receptors shown here come from a man aged 45 to 65 who received an inactivated influenza vaccine. The CDR3 runs from the conserved cysteine through the conserved F or W. D genes are given only for firm matches. The size field is filled for only some rows; it gives once, few, many or a size class.

TRBV29-1	TRBJ2-5	NA	few	TGCAGCGTTGTAGGTAGGCTACAAGAGACCCAGTACTTC	CSVVGRLQETQYF
TRBV12-3/TRBV12-4	TRBJ2-7	NA	few	TGTGCCAGCAGTTCGACCGGGAAGCTTTACGAGCAGTACTTC	CASSSTGKLYEQYF
TRBV20-1	TRBJ2-1	TRBD2	few	TGCAGTGCTAGAGATCTCGCCACGGGAGGGTCCTACAATGAGCAGTTCTTC	CSARDLATGGSYNEQFF
TRBV7-2	TRBJ2-5	TRBD2	NA	TGTGCCAGCAGCCCGGGACTAGCGGGGGGGTACCAAGAGACCCAGTACTTC	CASSPGLAGGYQETQYF
TRBV20-1	TRBJ1-2	NA	few	TGCAGTGCTAGCCAGGGGTATAGTGGCTACACCTTC	CSASQGYSGYTF
TRBV20-1	TRBJ2-1	TRBD2	NA	TGCAGTGCTAGAGATCCGCAGACTAGCGGGTCTCTCAATGAGCAGTTCTTC	CSARDPQTSGSLNEQFF
TRBV7-9	TRBJ2-7	NA	many	TGTGCCAGCAGCGTCCCGGGAGCGGAGGAGCAGTACTTC	CASSVPGAEEQYF
TRBV19	TRBJ1-5	TRBD1	few	TGTGCCAGTAGCCTATCCTCCGGGACAGGGGTTGTATTC	CASSLSSGTGVVF
TRBV10-3	TRBJ2-7	TRBD1	NA	TGTGCCGGGAGCTCCGGGACAGGGTACGAGCAGTACTTC	CAGSSGTGYEQYF
TRBV7-9	TRBJ1-1	TRBD1	NA	TGTGCCAGCAGCGCACAACCGGGACAGGGGGGGACTGAAGCTTTCTTT	CASSAQPGQGGTEAFF
TRBV18	TRBJ2-7	NA	NA	TGTGCCAGCAGCCCAGGGGCCAGCTCCTACGAGCAGTACTTC	CASSPGASSYEQYF
TRBV5-1	TRBJ2-6	NA	few	TGCGCCAGCAGCTTGATGAACACTGGGGCCAACGTCCTGACTTTC	CASSLMNTGANVLTF
TRBV4-3	TRBJ2-3	TRBD2	NA	TGCGCCAGCAGCCAAGATAGGCGGCGGGAGTTCGCAGATACGCAGTATTTT	CASSQDRRREFADTQYF
TRBV20-1	TRBJ2-3	NA	many	TGCAGTGCTAGAGACTCCCGGGGTCGGGCAGATACGCAGTATTTT	CSARDSRGRADTQYF
TRBV24-1	TRBJ2-3	TRBD1	NA	TGTGCCACCAGTGATCCCACCCCGACAGGGGGGTTAACAGATACGCAGTATTTT	CATSDPTPTGGLTDTQYF
TRBV20-1	TRBJ2-7	NA	few	TGCAGTGCTAGAGACTTTGACAGTTCCTACGAGCAGTACTTC	CSARDFDSSYEQYF
TRBV7-2	TRBJ2-7	NA	NA	TGTGCCAGCACCTACGGAGCGTACGGGGCCTACGAGCAGTACTTC	CASTYGAYGAYEQYF
TRBV6-5	TRBJ1-2	NA	many	TGTGCCAGCAGTTCGACAGCCGCTAGCTATGGCTACACCTTC	CASSSTAASYGYTF
TRBV3-1	TRBJ2-7	NA	NA	TGTGCCAGCAGCCAAGCTGGTCAGGGTTCCTACGAGCAGTACTTC	CASSQAGQGSYEQYF
TRBV20-1	TRBJ2-2	NA	NA	TGCAGTGCTCTCCCCCCGGCCGGGGAGCTGTTTTTT	CSALPPAGELFF
TRBV11-2	TRBJ2-5	NA	NA	TGTGCCAGCAGCTTCGGCAGCGCATTAACCCAGTACTTC	CASSFGSALTQYF
TRBV28	TRBJ2-2	NA	NA	TGTGCCAGCAGGCCCGGGTCCCGAGTCAACACCGGGGAGCTGTTTTTT	CASRPGSRVNTGELFF
TRBV2	TRBJ1-5	TRBD1	few	TGTGCCAGCAGTGTCGACAGGGCAGGCAATCAGCCCCAGCATTTT	CASSVDRAGNQPQHF
TRBV5-1	TRBJ1-1	NA	many	TGCGCCAGCAGCCAAGGGGAGAGCTCGAACACTGAAGCTTTCTTT	CASSQGESSNTEAFF
TRBV20-1	TRBJ2-3	NA	NA	TGCAGTGCTAGAGATCCAACAACTGGGGCCGCTATAGATACGCAGTATTTT	CSARDPTTGAAIDTQYF
TRBV2	TRBJ1-1	NA	NA	TGTGCCAGCAGGGGGAGCGGCTGGACTGAAGCTTTCTTT	CASRGSGWTEAFF
TRBV19	TRBJ2-2	NA	NA	TGTGCCAGTAGTATAGCGACCTCCGGGGAGCTGTTTTTT	CASSIATSGELFF
TRBV18	TRBJ2-7	NA	NA	TGTGCCAGCTCACCACCGCGGCAGGGGCCCCCCTACGAGCAGTACTTC	CASSPPRQGPPYEQYF
TRBV2	TRBJ1-2	NA	many	TGTGCCAGCAGTGCTGACGGCTCCTATGGCTACACCTTC	CASSADGSYGYTF
TRBV15	TRBJ2-7	NA	few	TGTGCCACCAGCAGAGATAAGGGACCATCCTACGAGCAGTACTTC	CATSRDKGPSYEQYF
TRBV6-2/TRBV6-3	TRBJ1-1	NA	NA	TGTGCCAGCAGTTACCTCCGCGGGGTCTGGACTGAAGCTTTCTTT	CASSYLRGVWTEAFF
TRBV6-2/TRBV6-3	TRBJ2-5	NA	NA	TGTGCCAGCATGACAAATAAAGAGACCCAGTACTTC	CASMTNKETQYF
TRBV5-1	TRBJ2-7	NA	few	TGCGCCAGCAGCTTCGGGCAGGGGCAATGGTACGAGCAGTACTTC	CASSFGQGQWYEQYF
TRBV9	TRBJ1-6	NA	few	TGTGCCAGCAGCGTAGAAGGGTCCCATAATTCACCCCTCCACTTT	CASSVEGSHNSPLHF
TRBV11-2	TRBJ1-2	NA	NA	TGTGCCAGCAGCCAAACCCCGAACCTTAACTATGGCTACACCTTC	CASSQTPNLNYGYTF
TRBV28	TRBJ2-6	NA	NA	TGTGCCAGCAGTCTCATGGGACACTATACCTCTGGGGCCAACGTCCTGACTTTC	CASSLMGHYTSGANVLTF
TRBV4-2	TRBJ2-7	TRBD1	NA	TGTGCCAGCAGCCAAGGGACAGGGGACGAGCAGTACTTC	CASSQGTGDEQYF
TRBV20-1	TRBJ2-7	NA	NA	TGCAGTGCTAGTCAGGTTTCCTACGAGCAGTACTTC	CSASQVSYEQYF
TRBV4-2	TRBJ1-1	TRBD1	NA	TGTGCCAGCAGCCAAGATTACGACAGGGTGGTTTATTACACTGAAGCTTTCTTT	CASSQDYDRVVYYTEAFF
TRBV5-1	TRBJ2-3	NA	many	TGCGCCAGCAGCTTGGAAAGCAGCACAGATACGCAGTATTTT	CASSLESSTDTQYF
TRBV20-1	TRBJ2-5	NA	NA	TGCAGTGCTAGAGGGACAGCCTCAGGGACCCAGTACTTC	CSARGTASGTQYF
TRBV3-1	TRBJ2-5	TRBD2	NA	TGTGCCAGCAGCCAAGCCACGACTAGCGGGGGGTTCCAAGAGACCCAGTACTTC	CASSQATTSGGFQETQYF
TRBV7-9	TRBJ1-2	TRBD1	few	TGTGCCAGCAGCTTTGGAGGACAGGGCGGTTTTGGCTACACCTTC	CASSFGGQGGFGYTF
TRBV5-1	TRBJ2-7	NA	NA	TGCGCCAGCAGTCCCTCCCGCGGAGTATCCTACGAGCAGTACTTC	CASSPSRGVSYEQYF
TRBV7-9	TRBJ1-5	NA	NA	TGTGCCAGCAGCTTAGACCTAGGCTCCGGCGAGCCCCAGCATTTT	CASSLDLGSGEPQHF
TRBV7-2	TRBJ2-5	NA	few	TGTGCCAGCAGCTCCGGGCCGGGACTTCAAGAGACCCAGTACTTC	CASSSGPGLQETQYF
TRBV9	TRBJ2-7	TRBD2	few	TGTGCCAGCAGCCCAGGGGGGACTAGCGACGAGCAGTACTTC	CASSPGGTSDEQYF
TRBV13	TRBJ2-2	NA	few	TGTGCCAGCAGTCCGAGTTGGTCCGGGGAGCTGTTTTTT	CASSPSWSGELFF
TRBV4-2	TRBJ2-1	NA	NA	TGTGCCAGCAGCCAACCCCAGGGGGGAAGAAACTACTACAGCTCCTACAATGAGCAGTTCTTC	CASSQPQGGRNYYSSYNEQFF
TRBV7-2	TRBJ2-2	NA	many	TGTGCCAGCAGCTTATGGGGGACCGGGGAGCTGTTTTTT	CASSLWGTGELFF
TRBV12-3/TRBV12-4	TRBJ2-7	TRBD2	NA	TGTGCCAGCAGATCGGGACTAGCGGGTTACGAGCAGTACTTC	CASRSGLAGYEQYF
TRBV10-3	TRBJ1-2	NA	NA	TGTGCCATCAGCCAGGGATATGGCTACACCTTC	CAISQGYGYTF
TRBV7-3	TRBJ2-5	NA	NA	TGTGCCAGTTCCGTGGTGGGGCAGGAGACCCAGTACTTC	CASSVVGQETQYF
TRBV11-2	TRBJ2-7	TRBD2	few	TGTGCCAGCAGCTTAACTAGCGGGGGCCTTCCCTACGAGCAGTACTTC	CASSLTSGGLPYEQYF
TRBV10-3	TRBJ1-6	NA	few	TGTGCCATCAGTGACCAGGGAGATTCACCCCTCCACTTT	CAISDQGDSPLHF
TRBV7-2	TRBJ2-7	TRBD2	few	TGTGCCAGCAGCTCATTCCGACTAGCCCGCTACGAGCAGTACTTC	CASSSFRLARYEQYF
TRBV11-2	TRBJ2-7	NA	NA	TGTGCCAGCAGCTTACCCCCTCCAGGCTCCTCTAAAAACGAGCAGTACTTC	CASSLPPPGSSKNEQYF
TRBV28	TRBJ2-1	NA	NA	TGTGCCAGCAGTTTCTGGCGGGACCCGCGGCGTGAGCAGTTCTTC	CASSFWRDPRREQFF
TRBV7-9	TRBJ2-2	NA	NA	TGTGCCCCCGGAGCCCTGGGGACCGGGGAGCTGTTTTTT	CAPGALGTGELFF
TRBV9	TRBJ2-3	NA	few	TGTGCCAGCAGCGCCAGGGGAAACACAGATACGCAGTATTTT	CASSARGNTDTQYF